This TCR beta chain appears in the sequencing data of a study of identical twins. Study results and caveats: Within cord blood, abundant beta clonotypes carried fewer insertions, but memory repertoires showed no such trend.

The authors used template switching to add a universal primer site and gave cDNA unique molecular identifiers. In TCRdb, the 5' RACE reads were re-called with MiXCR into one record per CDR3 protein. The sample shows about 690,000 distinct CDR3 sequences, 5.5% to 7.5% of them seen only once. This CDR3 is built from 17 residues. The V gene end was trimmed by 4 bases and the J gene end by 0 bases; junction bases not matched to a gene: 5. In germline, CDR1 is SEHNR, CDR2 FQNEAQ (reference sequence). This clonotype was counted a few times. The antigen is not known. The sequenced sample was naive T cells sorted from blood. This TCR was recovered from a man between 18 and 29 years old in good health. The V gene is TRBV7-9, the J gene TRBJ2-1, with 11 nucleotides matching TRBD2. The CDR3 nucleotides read TGTGCCAGCAGCTCCTCCACTAGCGGGAGCTCCTACAATGAGCAGTTCTTC. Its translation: CASSSSTSGSSYNEQFF.